This T cell receptor beta chain is drawn from a study of T cells in Graves' hyperthyroidism and ophthalmopathy. V gave up 9 bases and J gave up 0 bases, with 5 bases separating them. The V gene's germline CDR1 is KGHDR and CDR2 SFDVKD. CDR3 length equals 13 residues. Graves' hyperthyroidism was deemed stable given no ophthalmopathy progression within 18 months. Amplification yielded TCR beta CDR3 regions, with RNA transcripts as the source. The HTBI primer set was used in a first-round RT-PCR of the TCR CDR3. TCRdb used MiXCR to reprocess the multiplex PCR reads, holding one entry per CDR3 protein. The table shows around 690,000 distinct CDR3 sequences, with roughly a sixth occurring only once.

The gene calls are TRBV24-1 and TRBJ2-6, with D unclear. This sequence originates from a man aged 50 to 59 with Graves' hyperthyroidism. Input material: blood. CDR3 region: CATRNSGANVLTF. CDR3 bases: TGTGCCACCCGAAACTCTGGGGCCAACGTCCTGACTTTC.